Shown below are 29 T cell receptor beta chains from a single sample sequenced in a study of human T cells and chemical hapten exposure. The sample's time point: healthy volunteer bleed at 6 weeks. The study extracted total RNA from unfractionated whole blood. MiXCR was run by TCRdb on the RACE reads, yielding one entry per CDR3 protein. The repertoire holds under 90,000 distinct CDR3 sequences, with over 8.5% as singletons. The sequencing sample was made of whole blood. These receptors came from a male donor in good health. Some clones in this sample may be carry-over from other donors' samples.

This clonotype was observed a few times. V and J are TRBV20-1 and TRBJ2-3, with 13 bases aligning to TRBD2. The CDR3 length is 15 residues. CDR1 and CDR2 (germline): DFQATT, SNEGSKA (reference sequence). Unmatched junction bases numbered 6, after V lost 5 bases and J lost 4 bases. The CDR3 DNA reads as TGCAGTGCTCCACGGACTAGCGGGGGCGCAGATACGCAGTATTTT. Its protein is CSAPRTSGGADTQYF.

This sequence joins TRBV18 and TRBJ2-3, with unresolved D. The germline CDR1 and CDR2 sequences are KGHSH and LQKENI. Trimming stripped 2 bases from V and 0 bases from J, with 9 bases between. CDR3 length: 15 amino acids. The CDR3 here is CASSPVEKSTDTQYF. CDR3 bases: TGTGCCAGCTCACCAGTCGAGAAAAGCACAGATACGCAGTATTTT.

This clonotype was observed a few times. The chain carries TRBV27 and TRBJ2-4; D unclear. The CDR3 runs 12 residues. Trimming took 8 bases from V and 7 from J, leaving 12 bases between them. Germline V gene data show CDR1 as MNHEY and CDR2 as SMNVEV (reference sequence). In DNA, the CDR3 is TGTGCCAGCCGGGCACCCCCGAACATTCAGTACTTC. This sequence encodes CASRAPPNIQYF.

The genes are TRBV5-6 and TRBJ1-2; D is unresolved. CDR1 and CDR2 (germline): SGHDT, YYEEEE. CDR3 length: 14 residues. Trimming stripped 2 bases from V and 0 bases from J, with 8 bases between. CDR3 DNA sequence: TGTGCCAGCAGCTTTCCCCGAACTAACTATGGCTACACCTTC. This encodes CASSFPRTNYGYTF. Variable domain in full (rest from reference TRBV5-6 and TRBJ1-2): DAGVTQSPTHLIKTRGQQVTLRCSPKSGHDTVSWYQQALGQGPQFIFQYYEEEERQRGNFPDRFSGHQFPNYSSELNVNALLLGDSALYLCASSFPRTNYGYTFGSGTRLTVV.

The sample holds a few counts of this clonotype. This chain joins TRBV5-1 and TRBJ1-3; 7 bases match TRBD1. The V segment lost 7 bases and the J segment 0 bases; nucleotides outside the gene matches: 7. The CDR3 extends over 15 amino acids. Per the germline V gene, CDR1 is SGHRS and CDR2 is YFSETQ. As DNA, the CDR3 is TGCGCCAGCTCGAGGACAGGTCTCTCTGGAAACACCATATATTTT. This gives the protein CASSRTGLSGNTIYF. Variable domain in full (rest from reference TRBV5-1 and TRBJ1-3): KAGVTQTPRYLIKTRGQQVTLSCSPISGHRSVSWYQQTPGQGLQFLFEYFSETQRNKGNFPGRFSGRQFSNSRSEMNVSTLELGDSALYLCASSRTGLSGNTIYFGEGSWLTVV.

This clonotype has just a few counts. V and J are TRBV27 and TRBJ2-7; a possible D gene is TRBD1 (6 bases). Trimming cost V 6 bases and J 2 bases, with 11 bases left between them. The CDR3 is 13 residues long. Germline CDR1 reads MNHEY; CDR2 reads SMNVEV (reference sequence). The CDR3 spells CASRRTATYEQYF. Written as DNA, the CDR3 is TGTGCCAGCAGGAGGACAGCTACCTACGAGCAGTACTTC.

The V and J genes are TRBV3-1 and TRBJ1-1; tentatively, D is TRBD1 (5 bases). Trimming removed 0 bases from V and 0 bases from J, with 8 bases in between. The CDR3 is made up of 15 amino acids. The germline V gene encodes CDR1 LGHDT and CDR2 YNNKEL (reference sequence). Here the CDR3 reads CASSQDGAMNTEAFF. CDR3 in DNA: TGTGCCAGCAGCCAAGATGGGGCGATGAACACTGAAGCTTTCTTT.

This clonotype has only a few counts. The rearrangement joins TRBV12-3 or TRBV12-4 to TRBJ1-3; maybe TRBD1 (5 bases). The CDR3 has 14 residues. The V end was cut by 6 bases, the J end by 0 bases, with 9 bases between. The CDR3 DNA follows: TGTGCCAGCAGGCCCGGGACCTCTGGAAACACCATATATTTT. Its translation is CASRPGTSGNTIYF.

The V and J genes are TRBV12-3 or TRBV12-4 and TRBJ1-5; 9 bases are shared with TRBD1. V lost 3 bases to trimming and J lost 9 bases; unmatched junction nucleotides: 6. CDR3 length: 14 amino acids. CDR3 coding DNA: TGTGCCAGCAGTTTGGGACAGGGCCAACGGCCCCAGCATTTT. This translates into CASSLGQGQRPQHF.

This clonotype turned up a few times. The chain couples TRBV15 to TRBJ1-5; TRBD1 might be the D (5 bases). The CDR3 covers 16 residues. V was cut by 1 base and J by 2 bases, with 12 bases left in between. Germline V gene sequence: CDR1 LNHNV, CDR2 YYDKDF (reference sequence). Here the CDR3 DNA reads TGTGCCACCAGCAGAGTTGGAGGGGTACGCAATCAGCCCCAGCATTTT. Translated, it gives CATSRVGGVRNQPQHF.

The sample holds a few counts of this clonotype. The V and J genes are TRBV20-1 and TRBJ1-2; a weak D match, TRBD1 (5 bases). Between the trimmed V and J ends, which lost 6 bases and 3 bases, there was a span of 11 bases. The CDR3 extends over 12 amino acids. Germline V gene data show CDR1 as DFQATT and CDR2 as SNEGSKA (reference sequence). DNA of the CDR3: TGCAGTGCGATCGACAGTTACTATGGCTACACCTTC. Translating it yields CSAIDSYYGYTF.

The rearrangement uses TRBV3-1 and TRBJ2-7; D gene uncertain. V gave up 4 bases and J gave up 0 bases, with 16 bases separating them. Germline CDR1 reads LGHDT; CDR2 reads YNNKEL (reference sequence). This CDR3 has 16 amino acids. CDR3 sequence reads: CASSPRRTVNSYEQYF. DNA for the CDR3: TGTGCCAGCAGCCCCAGGCGGACCGTGAACTCCTACGAGCAGTACTTC.

The CDR3 DNA follows: TGCAGCGTTGCCCGACAGGATACGAACACTGAAGCTTTCTTT. Residues: CSVARQDTNTEAFF. The V and J genes are TRBV29-1 and TRBJ1-1; D is perhaps TRBD1 (6 bases). Germline V gene lookup returns CDR1 SQVTM and CDR2 ANQGSEA. Deletions cut 4 bases from V and 1 base from J, with 13 bases between. The length of the CDR3 is 14 residues. The whole variable domain, filled in from reference TRBV29-1 and TRBJ1-1, reads SAVISQKPSRDICQRGTSLTIQCQVDSQVTMMFWYRQQPGQSLTLIATANQGSEATYESGFVIDKFPISRPNLTFSTLTVSNMSPEDSSIYLCSVARQDTNTEAFFGQGTRLTVV.

This chain links TRBV6-1 with TRBJ2-1, with a possible D match to TRBD1 (5 bases). V lost 6 bases to trimming and J lost 0 bases, with 6 bases between them. Germline V gene data show CDR1 as MNHNS and CDR2 as SASEGT. This CDR3 is built from 13 residues. The CDR3 sequence is CASRQGSYNEQFF. Here the CDR3 DNA reads TGTGCCAGCAGGCAGGGCTCCTACAATGAGCAGTTCTTC.

This clonotype was observed a handful of times. This chain links TRBV19 with TRBJ2-5, with 14 bases fitting TRBD2. The CDR3 runs to 15 residues. The V gene's germline CDR1 is LNHDA and CDR2 SQIVND (reference sequence). The V gene end was trimmed by 4 bases and the J gene end by 5 bases; junction bases not matched to a gene: 3. CDR3 loop: CASSRTSGGFETQYF. CDR3 DNA: TGTGCCAGTAGTAGGACTAGCGGGGGGTTTGAGACCCAGTACTTC. Variable domain in full (rest from reference TRBV19 and TRBJ2-5): DGGITQSPKYLFRKEGQNVTLSCEQNLNHDAMYWYRQDPGQGLRLIYYSQIVNDFQKGDIAEGYSVSREKKESFPLTVTSAQKNPTAFYLCASSRTSGGFETQYFGPGTRLLVL.

The chain recombines TRBV15 with TRBJ1-5; the D gene is possibly TRBD1 (5 bases). The V end lost 0 bases, the J end lost 9 bases, and 15 bases lay between the germline ends. The CDR3 contains 15 residues. CDR1 is LNHNV, CDR2 YYDKDF, per germline (reference sequence). The CDR3 protein is CATSRDTGRALPQHF. Written as DNA, the CDR3 is TGTGCCACCAGCAGAGATACGGGCAGGGCTCTGCCCCAGCATTTT.

The sample holds a few counts of this clonotype. This rearrangement joins TRBV28 to TRBJ2-7; D is perhaps TRBD1 or TRBD2 (6 bases each). The CDR3 contains 16 residues. V lost 5 bases and J 2 bases, leaving 19 bases between the germline ends. Germline assignment: CDR1 MDHEN and CDR2 SYDVKM. Here the CDR3 reads CASSPPSGGGPYEQYF. The CDR3 region has the DNA TGTGCCAGCAGTCCCCCAAGCGGAGGGGGGCCCTACGAGCAGTACTTC.

This clonotype has just a few counts. This chain links TRBV2 with TRBJ1-5, with 10 bases fitting TRBD1. V shed 0 bases and J 4 bases; nucleotides not matched to a gene: 3. The CDR3 runs 16 residues. The germline CDR1 and CDR2 sequences are SNHLY and FYNNEI. CDR3 bases: TGTGCCAGCAGTGAAGCGGACAGGGGGTTAAATCAGCCCCAGCATTTT. Encoded protein: CASSEADRGLNQPQHF.

This clonotype was seen ten or more times. The genes are TRBV12-3 or TRBV12-4 and TRBJ1-1, with D uncertain. The CDR3 has 14 residues. Trimming left V 2 bases short and J 0 bases short, with 7 bases between. CDR3 nucleotide sequence: TGTGCCAGCAGTTTACAGGATATGAACACTGAAGCTTTCTTT. Translation: CASSLQDMNTEAFF.

This clonotype was counted many times. This chain connects TRBV10-3 to TRBJ2-3; unclear D gene. V lost 2 bases and J 2 bases, leaving 8 bases between the germline ends. The CDR3 contains 14 residues. CDR1 and CDR2 (germline): ENHRY, SYGVKD. CDR3 nucleotides: TGTGCCATCAGTGAGGGTCTGAACACAGATACGCAGTATTTT. Its protein is CAISEGLNTDTQYF.

The V call is TRBV30, the J call TRBJ2-5; D is perhaps TRBD2 (6 bases). Germline lookup yields CDR1 GTSNPN and CDR2 SVGIG (reference sequence). The CDR3 sequence is 13 residues long. V lost 0 bases to trimming and J lost 5 bases, with 10 bases between them. CDR3: CAWSVPGGETQYF. In DNA, the CDR3 is TGTGCCTGGAGTGTACCCGGGGGTGAGACCCAGTACTTC.

V usage is TRBV6-6 and J usage is TRBJ1-4, with 9 bases fitting TRBD1. V lost 6 bases and J lost 6; bases outside the gene matches: 2. Germline V lookup: CDR1 MNHNY, CDR2 SVGAGI (reference sequence). The CDR3 is 13 amino acids. The DNA for the CDR3 is TGTGCCAGCAGACAGGGGGCGTATGAAAAACTGTTTTTT. The encoded protein is CASRQGAYEKLFF.

This clonotype was counted between two and nine times. The rearrangement uses TRBV5-1 and TRBJ2-1, with 14 bases matching TRBD2. V gave up 4 bases and J gave up 9 bases; unmatched junction bases: 15. This CDR3 is built from 18 residues. The V gene's germline CDR1 is SGHRS and CDR2 YFSETQ. The CDR3 region is CASSEGLAGGLRLVEQFF. In DNA form, the CDR3 reads TGCGCCAGCAGCGAAGGACTAGCGGGGGGTCTAAGGTTGGTTGAGCAGTTCTTC.

This clonotype was counted at least ten times. The chain links TRBV27 to TRBJ1-5; tentative D call: TRBD1 (5 bases). Germline V CDR1 and CDR2: MNHEY, SMNVEV (reference sequence). This CDR3 has 15 amino acids. Trimming took off 6 bases at V and 4 bases at J, with 16 bases between the two ends. CDR3 loop: CASSFDRSLNQPQHF. The CDR3 DNA reads TGTGCCAGCAGCTTCGACAGATCCCTAAATCAGCCCCAGCATTTT.

The rearrangement links TRBV7-9 to TRBJ1-2, with 9 bases identical to TRBD1. J gave up 3 bases and V 5 bases, and 4 bases lay outside the gene matches. From germline, CDR1 is SEHNR and CDR2 FQNEAQ (reference sequence). This CDR3 is built from 14 residues. CDR3 in DNA: TGTGCCAGCAGCCCACAGGGGGCTGACTATGGCTACACCTTC. Its protein is CASSPQGADYGYTF. The variable domain in full, completed from reference TRBV7-9 and TRBJ1-2, reads DTGVSQNPRHKITKRGQNVTFRCDPISEHNRLYWYRQTLGQGPEFLTYFQNEAQLEKSRLLSDRFSAERPKGSFSTLEIQRTEQGDSAMYLCASSPQGADYGYTFGSGTRLTVV.

This clonotype was seen more than once but under ten times. The chain has TRBV18 and TRBJ2-1; a weak D match, TRBD1 (6 bases). In germline, CDR1 is KGHSH, CDR2 LQKENI. The V end lost 3 bases, the J end lost 6 bases, and 15 bases lay between the germline ends. CDR3 length equals 15 residues. The CDR3 loop is CASSPRRDTFNEQFF. Written as DNA, the CDR3 is TGTGCCAGCTCACCGCGCCGGGACACCTTCAATGAGCAGTTCTTC.

This sequence joins TRBV10-2 and TRBJ1-5; D is perhaps TRBD1 (5 bases). The CDR3 spans 15 residues. Germline V gene lookup returns CDR1 WSHSY and CDR2 SAAADI. V gave up 8 bases and J gave up 5 bases, with 19 bases separating them. In DNA, the CDR3 is TGCGCCAGCGGGAGCGCCGGGACGGATTATCAGCCCCAGCATTTT. Translating gives CASGSAGTDYQPQHF.

V and J are TRBV5-1 and TRBJ2-3; the D gene is possibly TRBD1 (7 bases). This CDR3 is built from 16 residues. V gave up 4 bases and J gave up 1 base, with 16 bases separating them. From germline, CDR1 is SGHRS and CDR2 YFSETQ. CDR3: CASSLLGGQRTDTQYF. The DNA for the CDR3 is TGCGCCAGCAGCCTCCTGGGGGGACAGCGCACAGATACGCAGTATTTT.

The table lists this clonotype with a few counts. The CDR3 bases are TGTGCCAGCAGTGGATGGAGCTCCTACGAGCAGTACTTC. As protein: CASSGWSSYEQYF. The V call is TRBV25-1, the J call TRBJ2-7; D is unclear. V lost 4 bases, J lost 0 bases, and 7 bases lay in between. This CDR3 is built from 13 residues. Germline V gene sequence: CDR1 MGHDK, CDR2 SYGVNS.